The subject of this entry is one TCR beta chain. The data were obtained in a study of blood T cell repertoires in COVID-19. Authors' data handling: Reference gene primer amplification gave estimated nucleated cell counts. TCRdb's copy holds only in-frame clones and misses some; the assay was immunoSEQ multiplex PCR. V, J and clone size are taken as reported in that table, and D and trimming were inferred from the DNA itself. The data contain roughly 670,000 clones, more than 80% of them singletons. There are 12 residues in the CDR3. Germline CDR1 reads DFQATT; CDR2 reads SNEGSKA (reference sequence). V was pared by 3 bases and J by 5 bases, with 10 bases between.

Sequencing was performed on peripheral blood. The V and J genes are TRBV20-1 and TRBJ1-1, with D unresolved. This sequence originates from a woman younger than 35 with acute or convalescent COVID-19. Here the CDR3 reads CSASGGRTEAFF. In nucleotides, the CDR3 is TGCAGTGCTAGTGGAGGGAGGACTGAAGCTTTCTTT.